These 31 T cell receptor beta chains share one sample of origin, sequenced in a study of T cell repertoires in cytomegalovirus infection. One entry per CDR3 protein results from TCRdb running MiXCR on the reads. The sample contains under 150,000 distinct CDR3 sequences, more than 7% of which appear only once. Sequencing input: PBMCs. The receptors originated from a human donor in good health (CMV status not recorded). Some clones in this sample may be carry-over from other donors' samples.

The chain recombines TRBV14 with TRBJ2-1; D is unresolved. Germline V gene sequence: CDR1 SGHDN, CDR2 FVKESK. The CDR3 contains 15 residues. V lost 1 base and J lost 2, with 9 bases in between. CDR3 in amino acids: CASSQGTATYNEQFF. Here the CDR3 DNA reads TGTGCCAGCAGCCAAGGAACGGCTACCTACAATGAGCAGTTCTTC.

At least ten counts were recorded for this clonotype. The chain joins TRBV9 to TRBJ2-3, with D possibly being TRBD2 (5 bases). The CDR3 is 15 amino acids. Trimming took off 1 base at V and 5 bases at J, with 14 bases between the two ends. CDR1 and CDR2 from the germline V gene are SGDLS and YYNGEE. Here the CDR3 DNA reads TGTGCCAGCAGCGTACCAACAACTCGGGGAGATACGCAGTATTTT. It translates to CASSVPTTRGDTQYF.

The chain employs TRBV20-1 and TRBJ2-5; 9 positions match TRBD1. The V gene's germline CDR1 is DFQATT and CDR2 SNEGSKA (reference sequence). The CDR3 runs to 14 residues. With V trimmed by 6 bases and J by 4 bases, 9 bases remained unmatched. The CDR3: CSASGTGMVETQYF. The DNA of the CDR3 is TGCAGTGCCTCTGGGACAGGGATGGTAGAGACCCAGTACTTC.

In this sample, this clonotype turned up many times. The genes are TRBV5-5 and TRBJ1-2; 11 nucleotides match TRBD1. The CDR3 is 15 residues long. Germline V gene data show CDR1 as SGHKS and CDR2 as YYEKEE (reference sequence). The J segment lost 4 bases and the V segment lost 3 bases, leaving 5 bases of the junction unmatched. CDR3 residues: CASSWDRGVGYGYTF. The CDR3 DNA reads TGTGCCAGCAGCTGGGACAGGGGGGTCGGCTATGGCTACACCTTC.

This clonotype has only a few counts. The V call is TRBV12-3 or TRBV12-4, the J call TRBJ1-2; TRBD1 is a possible D gene (5 bases). This CDR3 region has 12 residues. Trimming took off 3 bases at V and 9 bases at J, with 11 bases between the two ends. CDR3 in DNA: TGTGCCAGCAGTTTTCAGGGTAGGAGCTACACCTTC. The encoded protein is CASSFQGRSYTF.

In its sample, this clonotype was seen a few times. The gene calls are TRBV2 and TRBJ2-2, with 7 bases identical to TRBD1. Per germline, CDR1 SNHLY and CDR2 FYNNEI. CDR3 length: 14 residues. V was pared by 7 bases and J by 5 bases, with 7 bases of the junction left unmatched. CDR3: CASTPETGTGELFF. CDR3 DNA sequence: TGTGCCAGCACCCCGGAGACAGGGACCGGGGAGCTGTTTTTT.

This clonotype was picked up many times. The CDR3 bases are TGCAGTGCTAGCGGGGACTGGGAACAAGAGACCCAGTACTTC. It codes for CSASGDWEQETQYF. The rearrangement joins TRBV20-1 to TRBJ2-5; D perhaps matches TRBD2 (6 bases). Germline CDR1 is DFQATT and CDR2 is SNEGSKA (reference sequence). The length of the CDR3 is 14 residues. The germline V and J ends were trimmed by 3 bases and 2 bases, with 13 bases remaining between them.

The V gene is TRBV12-3 or TRBV12-4, the J gene TRBJ2-2; 8 bases map to TRBD2. Trimming cost V 2 bases and J 0 bases; bases outside gene matches: 8. The CDR3 length is 18 residues. The CDR3: CASSLYVPGGANTGELFF. As DNA, the CDR3 is TGTGCCAGCAGTTTATACGTTCCGGGAGGGGCGAACACCGGGGAGCTGTTTTTT.

This clonotype was counted ten times or more. The chain couples TRBV4-1 to TRBJ1-1; D perhaps matches TRBD1 (6 bases). From germline, CDR1 is MGHRA and CDR2 YSYEKL. The V end was cut by 5 bases, the J end by 5 bases, with 15 bases between. The CDR3 runs to 14 residues. The CDR3 coding sequence is TGCGCCAGCAGCTACCCGGGGGCTGGAACTGAAGCTTTCTTT. Amino acid sequence: CASSYPGAGTEAFF.

This clonotype was picked up a small number of times. The V call is TRBV20-1, the J call TRBJ2-5; 13 nucleotides agree with TRBD2. The germline CDR1 and CDR2 sequences are DFQATT and SNEGSKA (reference sequence). CDR3 size: 17 residues. With V trimmed by 0 bases and J by 1 base, 5 bases remained unmatched. In DNA, the CDR3 is TGCAGTGCTAGAGATCGGGGACTAGCGGGGTTCCAAGAGACCCAGTACTTC. It encodes CSARDRGLAGFQETQYF.

The chain recombines TRBV25-1 with TRBJ2-1; 13 positions match TRBD2. V dropped 2 bases and J dropped 10; count of bases not matched to a gene: 8. The V gene's germline CDR1 is MGHDK and CDR2 SYGVNS. The CDR3 extends over 16 amino acids. For the CDR3, the DNA is TGTGCCAGCAGTGAAGGGGGGACTAGCGGGGCCGCGGAGCAGTTCTTC. Translated: CASSEGGTSGAAEQFF.

The sample holds many counts of this clonotype. The chain joins TRBV19 to TRBJ2-1; no clear D gene. The CDR3 contains 11 residues. V shed 4 bases and J shed 11 bases, with 9 bases lying between them. The germline CDR1 and CDR2 sequences are LNHDA and SQIVND (reference sequence). CDR3 coding DNA: TGTGCCAGTAGTACCCCCCCGAAGCAGTTCTTC. Translated: CASSTPPKQFF.

This clonotype showed up many times. The rearrangement joins TRBV6-5 to TRBJ2-6; TRBD2 might be the D (5 bases). CDR3 size: 18 residues. The germline CDR1 and CDR2 sequences are MNHEY and SVGAGI. V lost 0 bases and J lost 0, with 12 bases in between. CDR3 sequence reads: CASSYSAGLYSGANVLTF. The CDR3 region has the DNA TGTGCCAGCAGTTACTCGGCCGGACTTTACTCTGGGGCCAACGTCCTGACTTTC.

In its sample, this clonotype was seen many times. CDR3 in amino acids: CASSLPLAGGRETQYF. The CDR3 coding sequence is TGTGCCAGCAGTTTACCCCTAGCGGGGGGGCGGGAGACCCAGTACTTC. The rearrangement links TRBV28 to TRBJ2-5; TRBD2 agrees at 12 bases. The V gene's germline CDR1 is MDHEN and CDR2 SYDVKM. This CDR3 has 16 residues. Trimming cost V 2 bases and J 5 bases; bases outside gene matches: 6.

This clonotype came up many times. The chain combines TRBV29-1 with TRBJ1-1; maybe TRBD1 (5 bases). The CDR3 consists of 12 residues. Germline V lookup: CDR1 SQVTM, CDR2 ANQGSEA. V shed 8 bases and J shed 0 bases, with 10 bases lying between them. The CDR3 loop reads CSLGTVNTEAFF. Here the CDR3 DNA reads TGCAGCCTCGGGACGGTGAACACTGAAGCTTTCTTT.

The chain recombines TRBV6-5 with TRBJ1-2; D is ambiguous. This CDR3 contains 13 residues. The germline V gene encodes CDR1 MNHEY and CDR2 SVGAGI. The V gene lost 4 bases and the J gene lost 4 bases, with 10 bases spanning the gap. Here the CDR3 reads CASSLDPTYGYTF. CDR3 DNA: TGTGCCAGCAGTTTGGACCCAACCTATGGCTACACCTTC.

This rearrangement joins TRBV19 to TRBJ1-1, with D possibly TRBD1 on 6 matching bases. V was clipped by 4 bases and J by 0 bases, with 27 bases between them. The V gene's germline CDR1 is LNHDA and CDR2 SQIVND (reference sequence). The CDR3 contains 20 residues. This chain's CDR3 is CASSRTERLNRIFMNTEAFF. In DNA form, the CDR3 reads TGTGCCAGTAGTAGGACAGAACGATTGAATAGAATATTTATGAACACTGAAGCTTTCTTT.

The CDR3 is CASSEPGINEQYF. The DNA for the CDR3 is TGTGCCAGCAGTGAACCGGGAATCAACGAGCAGTACTTC. This chain joins TRBV2 and TRBJ2-7; D possibly corresponds to TRBD2 (5 bases). CDR1 is SNHLY, CDR2 FYNNEI, per germline. Trimming removed 2 bases at V and 5 bases at J, with 10 bases between. The CDR3 consists of 13 residues.

This clonotype was counted ten times or more. CDR3 nucleotide sequence: TGTGCCAGCAGCTTAGTGTCCTATGGCTACACCTTC. Translated: CASSLVSYGYTF. V is TRBV7-2 and J is TRBJ1-2; D remains ambiguous. This CDR3 spans 12 amino acids. Germline assignment: CDR1 SGHTA and CDR2 FQGNSA. The germline V and J ends were trimmed by 1 base and 4 bases, with 4 bases remaining between them. The whole variable domain, filled in from reference TRBV7-2 and TRBJ1-2, reads GAGVSQSPSNKVTEKGKDVELRCDPISGHTALYWYRQSLGQGLEFLIYFQGNSAPDKSGLPSDRFSAERTGGSVSTLTIQRTQQEDSAVYLCASSLVSYGYTFGSGTRLTVV.

This clonotype was counted ten times or more. This chain connects TRBV29-1 to TRBJ2-5; no clear D gene. This CDR3 contains 12 residues. Germline V gene lookup returns CDR1 SQVTM and CDR2 ANQGSEA. Trimming took 8 bases from V and 2 from J, leaving 12 bases between them. CDR3 sequence (DNA): TGCAGCCAGGCGGACGGACAAGAGACCCAGTACTTC. It yields the protein CSQADGQETQYF.

This clonotype was seen a handful of times. J is TRBJ2-1 and V is TRBV7-9; TRBD2 aligns across 10 bases. The CDR3 loop spans 15 amino acids. From germline, CDR1 is SEHNR and CDR2 FQNEAQ (reference sequence). Losses at the gene ends were 0 bases for V and 12 bases for J; bases not matched to a gene: 8. This chain's CDR3 is CASSLATGTSVGQFF. The CDR3 nucleotides read TGTGCCAGCAGCTTAGCGACCGGGACTAGCGTCGGGCAGTTCTTC.

This chain joins TRBV24-1 and TRBJ1-5; D remains unclear. The CDR3 contains 17 residues. Germline assignment: CDR1 KGHDR and CDR2 SFDVKD. Trimming took off 3 bases at V and 3 bases at J, with 17 bases between the two ends. The CDR3: CATSDGPLPGINQPQHF. CDR3 nucleotides: TGTGCCACCAGTGATGGACCCCTACCGGGAATCAATCAGCCCCAGCATTTT.

This clonotype appeared many times. The CDR3: CASSLSHPSYNEQFF. The CDR3 DNA reads TGTGCCAGCAGCTTATCTCACCCCTCCTACAATGAGCAGTTCTTC. The V and J genes are TRBV7-2 and TRBJ2-1; the D is unclear. Trimming took off 2 bases at V and 0 bases at J, with 8 bases between the two ends. The CDR3 sequence is 15 residues long. CDR1 SGHTA and CDR2 FQGNSA come from the germline V gene. Full variable domain (outside the CDR3, taken from reference TRBV7-2 and TRBJ2-1): GAGVSQSPSNKVTEKGKDVELRCDPISGHTALYWYRQSLGQGLEFLIYFQGNSAPDKSGLPSDRFSAERTGGSVSTLTIQRTQQEDSAVYLCASSLSHPSYNEQFFGPGTRLTVL.

This rearrangement joins TRBV10-3 to TRBJ2-3; D is undetermined. The CDR3 is 14 amino acids. Germline values: CDR1 ENHRY, CDR2 SYGVKD. V was cut by 4 bases and J by 3 bases, with 11 bases left in between. The CDR3 DNA sequence: TGTGCCATCAGTGTCCAGGATCTTACAGATACGCAGTATTTT. Translated, it gives CAISVQDLTDTQYF.

This clonotype was picked up many times. The V call is TRBV4-2, the J call TRBJ1-1, with 7 bases that match TRBD1. Germline assignment: CDR1 LGHNA and CDR2 YNFKEQ. The CDR3 runs to 13 residues. V was pared by 7 bases and J by 3 bases, with 5 bases of the junction left unmatched. The CDR3 protein is CASTPGQYTEAFF. The CDR3 nucleotides read TGTGCCAGCACCCCGGGACAGTACACTGAAGCTTTCTTT.

This clonotype was detected many times. The V call is TRBV6-1, the J call TRBJ1-1; weak D call: TRBD1 (6 bases). With 6 bases removed from V and 5 bases from J, the gap between germline ends came to 16 bases. This CDR3 has 14 residues. The germline V gene has CDR1 MNHNS and CDR2 SASEGT. The CDR3, as DNA: TGTGCCAGCAGCCTAACAGGGTTCGAGACTGAAGCTTTCTTT. Translated: CASSLTGFETEAFF.

This clonotype was detected many times. The rearrangement joins TRBV18 to TRBJ1-1, with D hard to call. The CDR3 covers 15 residues. The germline V gene encodes CDR1 KGHSH and CDR2 LQKENI. V lost 1 base, J lost 5 bases, and 14 bases lay in between. CDR3 residues: CASSPLGQRGTEAFF. The CDR3 DNA reads as TGTGCCAGCTCACCACTCGGTCAGCGGGGAACTGAAGCTTTCTTT.

This clonotype showed up many times. V usage is TRBV7-8 and J usage is TRBJ2-2; 9 nucleotides match TRBD2. CDR1 SGHVS and CDR2 FQNEAQ come from the germline V gene. There are 18 residues in the CDR3. The junction had 8 bases not matched to a gene; V was cut back by 1 base and J by 2 bases. In DNA form, the CDR3 reads TGTGCCAGCAGCTTAGGTCACGGAGCGGGGGGAAACACCGGGGAGCTGTTTTTT. Protein product: CASSLGHGAGGNTGELFF.

This clonotype was counted a single time. A read error may explain this, as a much larger clone is one base away. The chain employs TRBV19 and TRBJ1-1; D remains unclear. This CDR3 has 14 residues. Germline CDR1 and CDR2: LNHDA and SQIVND (reference sequence). Between the trimmed V and J ends, which lost 3 bases and 5 bases, there was a span of 13 bases. As DNA, the CDR3 is TGTGCCAGTAGTATTGTATTCTACCCTACTGAAGCTTTCTTT. This codes for CASSIVFYPTEAFF.

There are many counts of this clonotype. The genes are TRBV7-2 and TRBJ1-5; D gene uncertain. This CDR3 has 15 residues. The germline CDR1 and CDR2 sequences are SGHTA and FQGNSA. V shed 1 base and J shed 3 bases, with 10 bases lying between them. This chain's CDR3 is CASSLGLGDNQPQHF. The DNA for the CDR3 is TGTGCCAGCAGCTTAGGCCTCGGGGACAATCAGCCCCAGCATTTT. The variable domain in full, completed from reference TRBV7-2 and TRBJ1-5, reads GAGVSQSPSNKVTEKGKDVELRCDPISGHTALYWYRQSLGQGLEFLIYFQGNSAPDKSGLPSDRFSAERTGGSVSTLTIQRTQQEDSAVYLCASSLGLGDNQPQHFGDGTRLSIL.

This clonotype was detected ten times or more. The rearrangement joins TRBV2 to TRBJ2-5; 10 nucleotides match TRBD1. The CDR3 contains 15 residues. V was pared by 6 bases and J by 2 bases, with 6 bases of the junction left unmatched. Germline V gene data show CDR1 as SNHLY and CDR2 as FYNNEI. The CDR3 spells CASRPDRGAQETQYF. For the CDR3, the DNA is TGTGCCAGCAGGCCGGACAGGGGGGCGCAAGAGACCCAGTACTTC. Looking up the rest from reference TRBV2 and TRBJ2-5 gives the full variable domain: EPEVTQTPSHQVTQMGQEVILRCVPISNHLYFYWYRQILGQKVEFLVSFYNNEISEKSEIFDDQFSVERPDGSNFTLKIRSTKLEDSAMYFCASRPDRGAQETQYFGPGTRLLVL.